This TCR beta chain was identified in a study of long-term antiretroviral therapy in people with HIV. General study results and limits: Nothing was known about ART adherence, viral resistance or changes in therapy. Gathering of blood took place between about 2004 and 2017, possibly under older ART regimens.

Every donor contributed at least one pre-ART and at least two post-ART PBMC samples. On this clone itself: Its antigen remains unidentified.

Trimming at V came to 4 bases and at J to 3 bases, leaving 9 bases not matched to a gene. Germline V gene sequence: CDR1 SGHVS, CDR2 FQNEAQ. The CDR3 covers 16 residues. The run of the v3.0 immunoSEQ assay was at survey level. This table comes from immunoSEQ multiplex PCR, and its TCRdb copy is limited to in-frame clones, with some not included. The sample records 31,000 or so clones, 95% to 97% being singletons. The sample in question was unsorted PBMCs, obtained approximately 6.6 years after starting antiretroviral therapy. This clonotype originated in a man aged 25 to 45 with HIV. This chain uses TRBV7-8 with TRBJ2-1; TRBD2 aligns across 7 bases. CDR3 region: CASSSDRGGDYNEQFF. The CDR3 bases are TGTGCCAGCAGCTCCGATAGGGGAGGGGACTACAATGAGCAGTTCTTC.